This entry is about one T cell receptor (beta chain). The antigen is unknown. TCRdb keeps only in-frame clones here, not all; method: immunoSEQ multiplex PCR. Of roughly 140,000 clones in the sample, 85% to 90% were seen once. The data stem from a study of cytomegalovirus exposure and HLA in healthy donors. For the study at large: The same platform as the approximately 670 first-cohort repertoires was used for the roughly 130 validation repertoires, a later analysis reported. Study-level points and caveats: Cytomegalovirus-associated status was assigned to some 160 TCR beta chains. A few of the chains that were CMV-associated were confirmed in vitro to be specific for CMV antigens. Published work reported that the classifier diagnosed cytomegalovirus status with high specificity and sensitivity.

The V end lost 2 bases, the J end lost 5 bases, and 5 bases lay between the germline ends. The CDR3 length is 11 residues. CDR1 is DFQATT, CDR2 SNEGSKA, per germline (reference sequence). The V gene is TRBV20-1, the J gene TRBJ2-3; no clear D gene. The sequencing sample was made of PBMCs. This TCR derives from a woman aged 18-30 years in good health and CMV-seropositive. Here the CDR3 reads CSARSGDTQYF. CDR3 DNA sequence: TGCAGTGCTAGATCGGGAGATACGCAGTATTTT.